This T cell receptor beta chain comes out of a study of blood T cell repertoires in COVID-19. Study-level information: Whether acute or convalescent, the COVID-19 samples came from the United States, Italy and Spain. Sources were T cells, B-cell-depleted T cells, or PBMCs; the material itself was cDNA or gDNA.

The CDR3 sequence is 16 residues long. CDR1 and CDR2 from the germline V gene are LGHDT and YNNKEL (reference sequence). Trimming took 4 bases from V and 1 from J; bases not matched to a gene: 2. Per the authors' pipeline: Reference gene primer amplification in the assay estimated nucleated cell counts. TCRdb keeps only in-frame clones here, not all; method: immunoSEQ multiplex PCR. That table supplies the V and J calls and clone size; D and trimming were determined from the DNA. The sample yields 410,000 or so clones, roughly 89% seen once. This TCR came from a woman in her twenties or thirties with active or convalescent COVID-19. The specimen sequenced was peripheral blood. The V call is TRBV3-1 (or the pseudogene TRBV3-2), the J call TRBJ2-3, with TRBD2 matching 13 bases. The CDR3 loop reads CASSRGLAGGTDTQYF. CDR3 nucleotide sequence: TGTGCCAGCAGCCGAGGACTAGCGGGGGGCACAGATACGCAGTATTTT.